Listed below are T cell receptor beta chains from one sample, sequenced in a study of Ad26.COV2.S vaccination and SARS-CoV-2 variants. Using immunoSEQ multiplex PCR, the repertoire was profiled, and TCRdb retains in-frame clones only, with some absent. This sample has hundreds of thousands of clones, with more than 80% found just once. This specimen was peripheral blood, taken in a trial of Ad26.COV2.S vaccine versus placebo. These receptors all stem from a person between 18 and 59 years old who received the Ad26.COV2.S COVID-19 vaccine or a placebo. The CDR3 runs from the conserved cysteine through the conserved F or W. Each record gives: clone size, V gene, J gene, D gene, CDR3 DNA, CDR3 protein. A D gene is named only where the DNA matches it firmly. Clone size is stated in some rows and not others, as once, few, many or a class when expanded.

abundance: .; v_gene: TRBV28; j_gene: TRBJ1-1; d_gene: TRBD1; CDR3nt: TGTGCCAGCAGTTTCTATTCCAGGGGGCGCGGCGGTGAAGCTTTCTTT; CDR3aa: CASSFYSRGRGGEAFF
abundance: .; v_gene: TRBV7-2; j_gene: TRBJ1-2; d_gene: TRBD1; CDR3nt: TGTGCCAGCAGCTTAGAAAGACCAGACTCAGGGACAGGGCGCGGTGGCTACACCTTC; CDR3aa: CASSLERPDSGTGRGGYTF
abundance: .; v_gene: TRBV6-5; j_gene: TRBJ1-2; d_gene: .; CDR3nt: TGTGCCATCAGGGGTTGGGGGGCGCAAAGGAATGGCTACACCTTC; CDR3aa: CAIRGWGAQRNGYTF
abundance: once; v_gene: TRBV7-3; j_gene: TRBJ2-1; d_gene: .; CDR3nt: TGTGCCAGCAGCTTAAATGGCGGGGCGAGCTCCTACAATGAGCAGTTCTTC; CDR3aa: CASSLNGGASSYNEQFF
abundance: .; v_gene: TRBV2; j_gene: TRBJ1-1; d_gene: TRBD1; CDR3nt: TGTGCCAGCAGTGAGAGCCGGGGACAGCCGAACACTGAAGCTTTCTTT; CDR3aa: CASSESRGQPNTEAFF
abundance: .; v_gene: TRBV4-2; j_gene: TRBJ1-1; d_gene: TRBD1; CDR3nt: TGTGCCAGCAGCTACGGGACAGGGAACACTGAAGCTTTCTTT; CDR3aa: CASSYGTGNTEAFF
abundance: .; v_gene: TRBV28; j_gene: TRBJ1-1; d_gene: TRBD1; CDR3nt: TGTGCCACCAACCGACAGGGCACTGAAGCTTTCTTT; CDR3aa: CATNRQGTEAFF
abundance: .; v_gene: TRBV6-2/TRBV6-3; j_gene: TRBJ2-7; d_gene: .; CDR3nt: TGTGCCAGCAGTCCCTTCGGGAACGAGCAGTACTTC; CDR3aa: CASSPFGNEQYF
abundance: .; v_gene: TRBV2; j_gene: TRBJ2-1; d_gene: .; CDR3nt: TGTGCCAGCACATTTAGCTCCTACAATGAGCAGTTCTTC; CDR3aa: CASTFSSYNEQFF
abundance: .; v_gene: TRBV5-5; j_gene: TRBJ2-7; d_gene: .; CDR3nt: TGTGCCAGCAGCTTGTGGGCCTCCTACGAGCAGTACTTC; CDR3aa: CASSLWASYEQYF
abundance: .; v_gene: TRBV11-1; j_gene: TRBJ2-2; d_gene: .; CDR3nt: TGTGCCAGCAGCTTCCTTAGCGGCCCGAACACCGGGGAGCTGTTTTTT; CDR3aa: CASSFLSGPNTGELFF
abundance: once; v_gene: TRBV4-3; j_gene: TRBJ2-2; d_gene: .; CDR3nt: TGCGCCAGCAGCCAAGTCGTCGGGGCCGGGGAGCTGTTTTTT; CDR3aa: CASSQVVGAGELFF
abundance: .; v_gene: TRBV28; j_gene: TRBJ2-1; d_gene: TRBD2; CDR3nt: TGTGCCAGCAGGGGCTGGGAGGGCTCCTACAATGAGCAGTTCTTC; CDR3aa: CASRGWEGSYNEQFF
abundance: .; v_gene: TRBV7-9; j_gene: TRBJ2-7; d_gene: TRBD2; CDR3nt: TGTGCCAGCAGCCCGCCGGGACTAGAGTACGAGCAGTACTTC; CDR3aa: CASSPPGLEYEQYF
abundance: .; v_gene: TRBV28; j_gene: TRBJ2-7; d_gene: .; CDR3nt: TGTGCCATTGGGGGACCCGACTACGAGCAGTACTTC; CDR3aa: CAIGGPDYEQYF
abundance: .; v_gene: TRBV7-8; j_gene: TRBJ1-6; d_gene: .; CDR3nt: TGTGCCAGCAGCCCAATAGCCGGACAGCGAAATAATTCACCCCTCCACTTT; CDR3aa: CASSPIAGQRNNSPLHF
abundance: .; v_gene: TRBV18; j_gene: TRBJ1-1; d_gene: .; CDR3nt: TGTGCCAGCTCACCACAATATCAGGCGAACACTGAAGCTTTCTTT; CDR3aa: CASSPQYQANTEAFF
abundance: few; v_gene: TRBV7-2; j_gene: TRBJ2-1; d_gene: .; CDR3nt: TGTGCCAGCAGCCAAGGGGGGGGGAGTTGGAATGAGCAGTTCTTC; CDR3aa: CASSQGGGSWNEQFF
abundance: .; v_gene: TRBV5-1; j_gene: TRBJ1-1; d_gene: .; CDR3nt: TGCGCCAGCAGCCAACCGGCAGGCCTGGAATTGAACACTGAAGCTTTCTTT; CDR3aa: CASSQPAGLELNTEAFF
abundance: .; v_gene: TRBV28; j_gene: TRBJ2-7; d_gene: TRBD2; CDR3nt: TGTGCCAGCAGTTCCCCCGCGGGAGCCTCCTACGAGCAGTACTTC; CDR3aa: CASSSPAGASYEQYF
abundance: .; v_gene: TRBV5-1; j_gene: TRBJ2-1; d_gene: TRBD2; CDR3nt: TGCGCCAGCAGCTTGGCCCGCGGGAGGCAAGTTAGGGATGAGCAGTTCTTC; CDR3aa: CASSLARGRQVRDEQFF
abundance: .; v_gene: TRBV29-1; j_gene: TRBJ2-1; d_gene: .; CDR3nt: TGCAGCGTTGGACCGATACCCCCGGGGGACTACAATGAGCAGTTCTTC; CDR3aa: CSVGPIPPGDYNEQFF
abundance: once; v_gene: TRBV5-5; j_gene: TRBJ1-2; d_gene: TRBD1; CDR3nt: TGTGCCAGCAGCCGGATGGGACAGCCCTATGGCTACACCTTC; CDR3aa: CASSRMGQPYGYTF
abundance: .; v_gene: TRBV28; j_gene: TRBJ2-1; d_gene: .; CDR3nt: TGTGCCAGCAGTGGGGACGTCCCCCCGCAGTTCTTC; CDR3aa: CASSGDVPPQFF
abundance: .; v_gene: TRBV7-2; j_gene: TRBJ2-3; d_gene: .; CDR3nt: TGTGCCAGCAGCTTAGGTGGGGCAGGGGCAGATACGCAGTATTTT; CDR3aa: CASSLGGAGADTQYF
abundance: once; v_gene: TRBV6-2/TRBV6-3; j_gene: TRBJ2-7; d_gene: TRBD1; CDR3nt: TGTGCCAGCAGTCTGGACAGGGGGACTTTTGGCGAGCAGTACTTC; CDR3aa: CASSLDRGTFGEQYF